This TCR beta chain was recorded in a study of cytomegalovirus exposure and HLA in healthy donors (dated by TCRdb to the late 2010s). Describing the broader study: In an earlier analysis of 550 to 750 of the donors, less than 350 Gb of sequence data and 90 million to 120 million unique TCR beta sequences from roughly 180 million T cells were reported. A later genetic analysis took genome-wide SNP genotypes for about 55% of the 666 donors and used that subset as a discovery cohort. In a later analysis, previously published TCR beta repertoires from 600 to 850 donors were re-analyzed and high-resolution HLA genotyping was added so that TCR occurrence patterns could be studied. Alongside the repertoire data, information on donor age, sex, ethnicity and CMV serostatus was compiled. The genetic ancestry cluster associated with self-reported Caucasian donors included about four fifths of the roughly 400 genotyped donors. HLA typing covered class I and class II loci at four-digit resolution. The later analysis used no new phenotypic data to find candidate immune exposures, relying instead on TCR beta sequences and their occurrence across donors. All discovery cohort repertoires had been generated on a single sequencing platform. The study aimed to test whether cataloging public T cell receptors could reveal signatures of past pathogen exposure. The T cell repertoires of 700 or so subjects were profiled by immunosequencing and related to cytomegalovirus serostatus. The number of typed donors differed by locus: about 629-630 for A, B, C, DRB1 and DQB1; 522 for DQA1; approximately 610 for DPA1; and roughly 470 for DPB1. Across some 400 genotyped donors of the cohort, an average of approximately 240,000 unique TCR beta nucleotide sequences per donor were sequenced, and roughly 17% of those sequences were non-productive. An early release that covered around 590 HLA-typed donors contained about 300 gigabases of sequencing data and roughly 84 million unique TCR sequences. The study combined high-throughput TCR immunosequencing, statistical association of individual TCRs with disease status, and machine learning to predict cytomegalovirus infection status. An earlier analysis of fewer than 750 of the donors used high-throughput TCR beta sequencing to judge whether each TCR beta V gene segment behaved as functional or pseudogenic. About 5 DR-DQ haplotypes were handled as single units for association and clustering, since linkage in the cohort was strong. Besides the first cohort of 550 to 750 subjects, a separate validation cohort made up of roughly 120 different subjects was used.

Paper-wide results and their limitations: In a later analysis, HLA-associated TCR beta chains were found to be more clonally expanded and to have lower generation probabilities than equally common non-associated chains. The classifier was reported to diagnose cytomegalovirus status with high specificity and sensitivity in both the original cohort and the validation cohort. According to a later analysis, most CMV-associated TCR beta chains appeared to be HLA-restricted, and the HLA associations seemed to be driven largely by CMV exposure. The study gave a list of 150 to 200 TCR beta chains associated with cytomegalovirus. A group of highly shared sequence variants was considered likely to be a technical artifact of the sequencing pipeline. According to a later analysis, TCR association rates differed among HLA loci, with DRB1 alleles showing the most associated TCRs and HLA-C alleles showing the fewest. Specific HLA alleles were associated with over 15,000 TCR beta sequences at a false discovery rate of 0.05 in a later analysis. It was suggested by the authors that the approach could potentially be generalized to other disease states and immunological phenotypes. Correlated functional status among segregating V segments might reflect linkage disequilibrium, but an unknown experimental factor could not be ruled out. Because counts were too low, some 16 rarely observed V segments, including chromosome 9 orphons, were excluded from the earlier analysis of a few hundred of the donors. A further reported finding was that TCR beta sequences accurately predicted the HLA-A and HLA-B alleles for most subjects in the first cohort. Sequencing depth was assumed to be roughly uniform across donors in the presence/absence analyses, though that assumption may not hold. In a later analysis, several top co-occurrence clusters were reported to appear linked to parvovirus B19, influenza, CMV and Epstein-Barr virus. Across donors, most TCR sequences were observed very rarely, whereas some public TCRs were present in many individuals. HLA typing was unavailable for some donors at each locus, so association tests used only the typed subset. Some IMGT-functional V segments, including TRBV6-2 and TRBV6-3, could not be distinguished by the 87-base-pair reads and were therefore excluded. In vitro tests confirmed that a few of the cytomegalovirus-associated TCR beta chains recognize cytomegalovirus antigens. The only immune exposure information available for the cohort was CMV serostatus. In this cohort, only TCR beta chains were sequenced, and detectable features were limited by the absence of alpha or paired-chain data. In an earlier analysis of 587 of the donors, most TCR beta V segments appeared in productive rearrangements about 87% or about 30% of the time, broadly matching IMGT annotations. In a later genetic analysis, a missense DCLRE1C variant was associated with V-gene and J-gene trimming of TCR beta chains, and the association was replicated in an independent cohort. Compared with the roughly 670-donor mean, donors in an Asian-associated ancestry cluster had fewer N-insertions in productive TCRs, according to a later genetic analysis. Assigning TCR associations to individual alleles was difficult when HLA alleles, especially DR and DQ, strongly co-occurred.

The cohort comprised some 700 healthy bone marrow donors. At the time of sampling, all cohort members were nominally healthy, though unrecorded immune exposures were likely present. The donor was CMV seronegative and was included in the group of about 350 seronegative cohort members. Every donor gave a peripheral blood sample, and the peripheral blood mononuclear cells from that sample were used for TCR beta sequencing. The Qiagen DNeasy Blood Extraction Kit was used to extract genomic DNA from the blood cell samples. Library preparation was by the immunoSEQ multiplex PCR assay. For the multiplex PCR, a mixture combining 60 forward primers for TCR Vbeta segments and 13 reverse primers for TCR Jbeta segments was used. Amplification of the CDR3 region of rearranged TCR beta genes was performed with a multiplex PCR assay on genomic DNA. On the Illumina HiSeq System, the amplified TCR beta libraries were sequenced as 87-base-pair reads. Processing in the source paper ran as follows. A later analysis counted 75 million to 100 million unique TCR beta chains across the 670 or so repertoires, and around 9.9 million of these chains were shared by at least two donors. Raw reads were error-corrected and collapsed into unique sequences by a nearest-neighbor algorithm in which closely related sequences were merged to remove PCR and sequencing errors. Alignment of CDR3 sequences to IMGT reference sequences was used to assign V, D and J gene segments. For a sequence to be retained, a match of at least six nucleotides was required to both a V gene segment and a J gene segment. A rearrangement was called productive if the CDR3 had no stop codons and remained in frame with V and J, and every other rearrangement was called non-productive. Following IMGT convention, CDR3 was defined as the stretch from the second conserved V-encoded cysteine to the conserved J-encoded phenylalanine. Sequences without an unambiguous match to a single V gene segment were excluded from the earlier analysis of approximately 560 of the donors. An earlier analysis of 587 of the donors classified V segments as functional when productive rearrangements were above 56.7% and as segregating when the standard deviation between donors was above 5%. To diagnose cytomegalovirus status from the catalog of TCR beta chain sequences, a statistical classification framework was built. V and J gene assignment, in a later analysis, came from comparing TCR nucleotide sequences with IMGT/GENE-DB human TR gene sequences. A later analysis assigned CDR3 sequences and most-parsimonious VDJ recombination scenarios with the TCRdist pipeline. A later analysis defined each TCR beta chain by its CDR3 amino acid sequence plus V-gene family, and excluded reads lacking a unique V-gene family. In a later analysis, several hundred highly shared, low-generation-probability nucleotide sequences were removed to address suspected cross-contamination and a sequencing artifact. A later analysis calculated a clonal expansion index for each public chain from normalized within-repertoire ranks of inferred template counts. In a later analysis, generation probabilities were computed with a VDJ recombination model fitted to out-of-frame rearrangements, and the resulting probabilities were checked against IGoR. A later analysis scored TCR-TCR, TCR-HLA and TCR-CMV co-occurrence with hypergeometric tests, applying a repertoire-size bias correction to TCR pairs. A later analysis estimated false discovery rates by permuting HLA or CMV assignments 20 times. In a later analysis, co-occurring TCRs were grouped using DBSCAN, with TCRdist sequence similarity added in when clustering inside HLA-allele-positive subsets. For co-occurrence clustering, repertoires with fewer than 30,000 or more than 120,000 public chains were excluded, along with a handful of repertoires with anomalous nucleotide sharing. TCRdb retrieved this table from immuneACCESS and kept in-frame rearrangements only. Not all clones are present; in checked studies, unresolved V genes account for under half, and no reason is known for the remainder. V, J and clone size reflect that table, while D and trimming were determined from the DNA. The sample contains some 40,000 clones, 74% of them found a single time. The top ten clonotypes cover less than 7% of the sample.

Concerning this clone itself: Its antigen specificity is not known. Base qualities were left out, and no much larger clone turns up one base away.

The germline V gene provides CDR1 SGHVS and CDR2 FNYEAQ. After removal of 10 bases from V and 0 bases from J, the junction retains 9 bases not matched to a gene. Its CDR3 holds 14 amino acids, cysteine through phenylalanine. Of the read, only the CDR3 DNA is kept; its 42 bases are in frame from base 1. This sequence uses TRBV7-6 and TRBJ2-7; TRBD1 agrees with 7 junctional bases. The clonotype was recovered from a man aged 25 to 40 in good health and CMV-seronegative. Material: PBMCs. The DNA reads TGTGCCAACTACCCCGGGACAGCCTCCTACGAGCAGTACTTC. Its protein product is CANYPGTASYEQYF.